The 26 T cell receptor beta chains listed next were all sequenced from one sample in a study of blood T cell repertoires in COVID-19. Clones were sequenced by immunoSEQ multiplex PCR, and TCRdb holds only the in-frame ones, with some missing. The table lists under 140,000 clones, approximately 90% of them singletons, with less than 3.5% in the top ten. Input material: peripheral blood. These receptors all stem from a woman aged 45-60 years with acute or convalescent COVID-19.

The rearrangement joins TRBV3-1 (or the pseudogene TRBV3-2) to TRBJ2-7; D call uncertain. V shed 1 base and J shed 7 bases, with 5 bases lying between them. Germline V gives CDR1 LGHDT, CDR2 YNNKEL (reference sequence). This CDR3 has 11 residues. CDR3: CASSQGREQYF. The CDR3 DNA reads TGTGCCAGCAGCCAAGGCCGGGAGCAGTACTTC.

This clone was detected once. The chain couples TRBV5-1 to TRBJ2-2, with 7 nucleotides matching TRBD2. This CDR3 comprises 17 residues. J lost 2 bases, V lost 1 base, and 8 bases had no gene match. Germline assignment: CDR1 SGHRS and CDR2 YFSETQ. CDR3: CASSLFASGTNTGELFF. The CDR3, as DNA: TGCGCCAGCAGCTTGTTTGCTAGCGGAACAAACACCGGGGAGCTGTTTTTT.

This chain joins TRBV6-5 and TRBJ2-5; the match to TRBD1 covers 9 bases. Germline V gene lookup returns CDR1 MNHEY and CDR2 SVGAGI. The ends lost 6 bases at V and 5 bases at J; junction bases unmatched: 7. The CDR3 is 14 residues long. CDR3 DNA sequence: TGTGCCAGCAGCCGGACAGGGGCTCGGGAGACCCAGTACTTC. Amino acids: CASSRTGARETQYF.

This chain connects TRBV7-9 to TRBJ2-4; D possibly corresponds to TRBD2 (6 bases). CDR1 is SEHNR, CDR2 FQNEAQ, per germline (reference sequence). V was clipped by 0 bases and J by 15 bases, with 12 bases between them. This CDR3 has 12 residues. The CDR3 spells CASSLAEGPGYF. The CDR3 coding sequence is TGTGCCAGCAGCTTAGCGGAGGGGCCGGGGTACTTC.

The chain carries TRBV18 and TRBJ2-7; 9 bases line up with TRBD1. In germline, CDR1 is KGHSH, CDR2 LQKENI. This CDR3 is built from 16 residues. The trim removed 2 bases at V and 5 bases at J, leaving 10 bases unmatched. Here the CDR3 DNA reads TGTGCCAGCTCACCAGGGGGACAGGGCAGGACGGACGAGCAGTACTTC. Translation gives CASSPGGQGRTDEQYF.

Judged by abundance, this clone is medium-sized. The chain employs TRBV7-9 and TRBJ2-7; D may be TRBD2 (5 bases). CDR1 and CDR2 (germline): SEHNR, FQNEAQ (reference sequence). With 4 bases removed from V and 0 bases from J, the gap between germline ends came to 10 bases. The CDR3 runs 14 residues. The CDR3 is CASSSPGTSYEQYF. The CDR3 coding sequence is TGTGCCAGCAGCTCGCCGGGAACCTCCTACGAGCAGTACTTC.

This clone was detected a few times. V and J are TRBV28 and TRBJ1-6, with no clear D. V was clipped by 3 bases and J by 8 bases, with 17 bases between them. The germline V gene encodes CDR1 MDHEN and CDR2 SYDVKM. CDR3 length equals 16 residues. In DNA form, the CDR3 reads TGTGCCAGCAGTTTGATCCGTATAGATGGGCATTCACCCCTCCACTTT. Translation gives CASSLIRIDGHSPLHF.

This chain joins TRBV2 and TRBJ1-6; weak D call: TRBD1 (6 bases). The CDR3 has 14 amino acids. Germline values: CDR1 SNHLY, CDR2 FYNNEI. V was trimmed by 8 bases and J by 6 bases, leaving 14 bases between them. For the CDR3, the DNA is TGTGCCAGCGCAGAGGGACATGTTAATTCACCCCTCCACTTT. It is translated as CASAEGHVNSPLHF.

This clone was detected once. The chain has TRBV28 and TRBJ1-2; 8 bases match TRBD1. The length of the CDR3 is 15 residues. V trimming: 4 bases; J trimming: 6 bases; junction bases outside the gene matches: 10. Germline CDR1 reads MDHEN; CDR2 reads SYDVKM. The DNA of the CDR3 is TGTGCCAGCAGTTCGACTCAGGGGGCGCGTAATGGCTACACCTTC. It encodes CASSSTQGARNGYTF.

The chain has TRBV29-1 and TRBJ2-1; D might be TRBD2 (6 bases). The CDR3 is made up of 11 amino acids. Per the germline V gene, CDR1 is SQVTM and CDR2 is ANQGSEA. V was trimmed by 5 bases and J by 12 bases, leaving 14 bases between them. CDR3 in amino acids: CSVWGGERQFF. The CDR3 DNA is TGCAGCGTTTGGGGCGGGGAAAGGCAGTTCTTC.

The chain is built from TRBV30 and TRBJ2-7; 11 nucleotides match TRBD2. This CDR3 region has 15 residues. Per the germline V gene, CDR1 is GTSNPN and CDR2 is SVGIG (reference sequence). V shed 3 bases, J shed 2 bases, and the junction held 6 bases outside the gene matches. The CDR3 coding sequence is TGTGCCTGGAGCCTTAGCGGGAGGGAAGCCTACGAGCAGTACTTC. Amino acids: CAWSLSGREAYEQYF.

The chain is built from TRBV5-1 and TRBJ1-1; 10 nucleotides align to TRBD1. Germline V gives CDR1 SGHRS, CDR2 YFSETQ. V lost 1 base and J lost 5; bases outside the gene matches: 5. The CDR3 has 15 residues. CDR3 sequence (DNA): TGCGCCAGCAGCTTGATAGGACAGGGGGGAACTGAAGCTTTCTTT. Translated, it gives CASSLIGQGGTEAFF.

The V and J genes are TRBV4-1 and TRBJ2-1; 10 bases fit TRBD2. Germline assignment: CDR1 MGHRA and CDR2 YSYEKL. Trimming removed 0 bases from V and 10 bases from J; junction bases left unmatched: 9. The CDR3 spans 16 residues. CDR3 DNA: TGCGCCAGCAGCCAAGAGCTAGCGGGAGCCCCACCCGAGCAGTTCTTC. Amino acid sequence: CASSQELAGAPPEQFF.

This sequence joins TRBV18 and TRBJ1-1; a weak D match, TRBD1 (5 bases). Germline V gene sequence: CDR1 KGHSH, CDR2 LQKENI. The V and J ends lost 5 bases and 6 bases respectively, with 13 bases between them. The CDR3 sequence is 13 residues long. CDR3 sequence: CASSNFREAEAFF. In nucleotides, the CDR3 is TGTGCCAGCTCAAACTTCAGGGAAGCTGAAGCTTTCTTT.

The chain joins TRBV7-9 to TRBJ2-5; D perhaps matches TRBD2 (6 bases). Germline values: CDR1 SEHNR, CDR2 FQNEAQ (reference sequence). The CDR3 loop spans 14 amino acids. V lost 5 bases to trimming and J lost 5 bases, with 15 bases between them. The CDR3 protein is CASSPVRGRETQYF. CDR3 nucleotides: TGTGCCAGCAGCCCGGTGCGGGGTCGGGAGACCCAGTACTTC. Combining the CDR3 with reference TRBV7-9 and TRBJ2-5 gives the whole variable domain DTGVSQNPRHKITKRGQNVTFRCDPISEHNRLYWYRQTLGQGPEFLTYFQNEAQLEKSRLLSDRFSAERPKGSFSTLEIQRTEQGDSAMYLCASSPVRGRETQYFGPGTRLLVL.

The CDR3 DNA is TGCGCCAGCAGCCCCGGGACTAGCGGGAACACAGATACGCAGTATTTT. It encodes CASSPGTSGNTDTQYF. This chain connects TRBV5-1 to TRBJ2-3; 13 bases map to TRBD2. The CDR3 is 16 amino acids. V shed 4 bases, J shed 2 bases, and the junction held 4 bases outside the gene matches. The V gene's germline CDR1 is SGHRS and CDR2 YFSETQ.

The V and J genes are TRBV19 and TRBJ2-1; 8 positions match TRBD2. Germline-derived CDR1 and CDR2 are LNHDA and SQIVND (reference sequence). Trimming cost V 6 bases and J 4 bases; bases outside gene matches: 11. The CDR3 spans 16 residues. The CDR3 DNA reads TGTGCCAGTAGCTCTCCCCCCGGACTAGCATACAATGAGCAGTTCTTC. This gives the protein CASSSPPGLAYNEQFF.

This clone came up once. The chain uses TRBV10-1 and TRBJ2-7; unclear D gene. Germline lookup yields CDR1 WNHNN and CDR2 SYGVQD (reference sequence). Trimming cost V 4 bases and J 0 bases, with 7 bases left between them. The CDR3 contains 13 residues. As DNA, the CDR3 is TGCGCCAGCAGTGTCGGCGGCTCCTACGAGCAGTACTTC. Translation gives CASSVGGSYEQYF.

The V and J genes are TRBV6-6 and TRBJ1-1; possibly TRBD1 for D (5 bases). Germline-derived CDR1 and CDR2 are MNHNY and SVGAGI (reference sequence). V lost 6 bases to trimming and J lost 6 bases, with 14 bases between them. This CDR3 is 13 amino acids long. The CDR3 loop is CASSKPGSAEAFF. The CDR3 DNA is TGTGCCAGCAGCAAACCAGGGTCCGCTGAAGCTTTCTTT.

The V gene is TRBV5-1, the J gene TRBJ2-3; the D gene is possibly TRBD1 (6 bases). Germline lookup yields CDR1 SGHRS and CDR2 YFSETQ. V was pared by 4 bases and J by 1 base, with 13 bases between. This CDR3 is 15 amino acids long. In DNA, the CDR3 is TGCGCCAGCAGCCCCAGGGGATCCGGCACAGATACGCAGTATTTT. It translates to CASSPRGSGTDTQYF. Full variable domain (remainder filled in from reference TRBV5-1 and TRBJ2-3): KAGVTQTPRYLIKTRGQQVTLSCSPISGHRSVSWYQQTPGQGLQFLFEYFSETQRNKGNFPGRFSGRQFSNSRSEMNVSTLELGDSALYLCASSPRGSGTDTQYFGPGTRLTVL.

The chain is built from TRBV5-5 and TRBJ1-5, with a possible D match to TRBD1 (6 bases). CDR3 length equals 14 residues. V was cut by 2 bases and J by 10 bases, with 16 bases left in between. Germline V gives CDR1 SGHKS, CDR2 YYEKEE (reference sequence). CDR3 bases: TGTGCCAGCAGCTTAACAGGGTGGAAGGACCCCCAGCATTTT. This encodes CASSLTGWKDPQHF.

The gene calls are TRBV18 and TRBJ2-7; TRBD2 matches 8 bases. This CDR3 has 15 amino acids. The germline CDR1 and CDR2 sequences are KGHSH and LQKENI. The junction had 9 bases not matched to a gene; V was cut back by 2 bases and J by 6 bases. The CDR3, as DNA: TGTGCCAGCTCACCAAAGAGCGGGAGAGTTGGCGAGCAGTACTTC. Encoded protein: CASSPKSGRVGEQYF.

This clone was picked up a small number of times. The chain is built from TRBV27 and TRBJ1-6; D possibly corresponds to TRBD1 (5 bases). The CDR3 extends over 15 amino acids. The germline V gene has CDR1 MNHEY and CDR2 SMNVEV (reference sequence). V was pared by 6 bases and J by 5 bases, with 14 bases between. The CDR3 DNA is TGTGCCAGCAGATCGACAGAAAAGAATAATTCACCCCTCCACTTT. Its translation: CASRSTEKNNSPLHF.

The chain links TRBV3-1 (or the pseudogene TRBV3-2) to TRBJ2-7, with TRBD1 identical over 11 bases. With 1 base clipped from V and 4 bases from J, the junction kept 6 bases outside the gene matches. CDR1 LGHDT and CDR2 YNNKEL come from the germline V gene (reference sequence). The CDR3 totals 16 residues. The CDR3: CASSQGRGQGGYEQYF. The CDR3 DNA reads TGTGCCAGCAGCCAAGGCCGGGGACAGGGGGGATACGAGCAGTACTTC.

The rearrangement links TRBV28 to TRBJ2-5, with D perhaps matching TRBD1 (6 bases). V was shortened by 6 bases and J by 5 bases, with 16 bases between the two germline ends. This CDR3 spans 14 amino acids. Per germline, CDR1 MDHEN and CDR2 SYDVKM. This CDR3 is CASRQGHVLETQYF. The CDR3, as DNA: TGTGCCAGCAGACAGGGTCACGTGCTGGAGACCCAGTACTTC.

J is TRBJ2-7 and V is TRBV27; 10 bases match TRBD1. V shed 6 bases and J 6 bases; nucleotides not matched to a gene: 5. The CDR3 covers 13 residues. Germline V CDR1 and CDR2: MNHEY, SMNVEV (reference sequence). The CDR3 DNA follows: TGTGCCAGCAGGAAGACAGGGGGCCCCGAGCAGTACTTC. Residues: CASRKTGGPEQYF.